This TCR delta chain was retrieved from a study of gamma delta lymphoproliferative disorders and STAT genes (dated by TCRdb to the late 2010s). About the study as a whole: The LymphoTrack Dx TCRG Assay was used to prepare gamma-chain libraries from at least 50 ng of genomic DNA. To confirm the results, all delta-chain samples and two gamma-chain samples were sequenced a second time. Delta-chain libraries followed the EuroClonality-NGS working group standard operating procedure, because no corresponding Invivoscribe delta assay was available. Within a larger immunophenotypic and STAT-mutation study, TCR gamma and delta CDR3 repertoires were profiled by deep sequencing in Tgammadelta lymphoproliferative disease patients and healthy controls. Broader findings and caveats from the paper: T cells in controls likely covered a range of maturation stages, whereas leukemic cells were skewed toward terminal effectors, which could potentially limit comparisons between patients and controls. When whole repertoires were clustered, gamma repertoires from patients formed a group apart from those of healthy controls, but delta repertoires showed no separation between the groups. Nearly all major patient gamma and delta clonotypes were public, shared with at least one healthy donor; only a couple of gamma clonotypes were private to disease. It was noted by the authors that NGS specificity may be reduced at low frequencies, so confirmation of the public or private nature of leukemic clones is needed.

Genomic DNA from peripheral blood mononuclear cells isolated from patients and controls was used for TCR sequencing. Controls were around 23 healthy adult blood donors, with a median age of 64 years and some twelve males and around eleven females, matched to patients for age and sex. As concerns this clone: Which antigen it targets is not known. TCRdb lists the protein of a much larger clone for this DNA, which differs at residue 8, so this is likely a read error; the protein given here is translated from the DNA itself.

Both library preparation methods relied on multiplex PCR with primers aimed at conserved V and J regions of the TCR genes. Purified and pooled amplicons were sequenced on an Illumina MiSeq platform. The authors' pipeline ran thus. MiXCR performed V(D)J alignment, clonotype assembly and translation, and VDJtools was used for functionality assessment and CDR3 repertoire analyses. CDR3 was defined according to IMGT, and analyses were limited to productive sequences using functional genes, with ORF genes and pseudogenes excluded. A custom Python script searched for identical amino acid CDR3s of major clonotypes (frequency >=5%) across all patients and controls. A one-sided non-parametric Wilcoxon test was used to compare clonotype frequencies between patients and controls. TCRdb recomputed clones from the public reads with CATT; identical DNA rows were then combined. These V and J calls rely on TCRdb rather than the paper's analysis. Across this sample there are more than 1,000 delta-chain clones, with under 3% seen only once. Around 89% of the sample comes from the top ten.

The sequence came from a human donor in good health. The sequencing sample was made of blood.

The bases are TGTGCCTTTGTTCCTGGGGGATGCCTTTACCGCTTCACCGATAAACTCATCTTT. The encoded protein is CAFVPGGCLYRFTDKLIF. The sequence is built from TRDV3 and TRDJ1, with 9 central nucleotides matching TRDD3. The CDR3, cysteine through phenylalanine, is 18 amino acids long. The sequence is cut down to CDR3 DNA, 54 bases in frame from base 1. V is cut back by 2 bases and J by 1 base, with 17 bases in the junction unmatched. Reading the germline V gene (reference sequence) gives CDR1 TVYSNPD and CDR2 GDNSRS.